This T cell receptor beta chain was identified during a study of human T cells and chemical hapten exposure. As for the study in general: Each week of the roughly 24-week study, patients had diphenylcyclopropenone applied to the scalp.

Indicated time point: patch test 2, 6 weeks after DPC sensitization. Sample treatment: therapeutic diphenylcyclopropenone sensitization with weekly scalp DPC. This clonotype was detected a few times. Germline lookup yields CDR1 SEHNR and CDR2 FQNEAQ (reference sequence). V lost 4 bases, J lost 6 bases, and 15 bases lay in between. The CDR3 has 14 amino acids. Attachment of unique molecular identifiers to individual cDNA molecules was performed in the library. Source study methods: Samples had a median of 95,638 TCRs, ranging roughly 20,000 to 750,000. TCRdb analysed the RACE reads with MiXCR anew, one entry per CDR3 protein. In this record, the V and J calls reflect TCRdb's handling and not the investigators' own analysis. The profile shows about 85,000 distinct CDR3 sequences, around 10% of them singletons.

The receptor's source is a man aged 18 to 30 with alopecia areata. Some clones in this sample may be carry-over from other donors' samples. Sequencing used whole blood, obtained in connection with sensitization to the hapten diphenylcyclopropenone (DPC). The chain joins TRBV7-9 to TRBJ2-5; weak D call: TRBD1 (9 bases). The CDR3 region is CASSYSGTGQTQYF. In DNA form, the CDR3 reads TGTGCCAGCAGCTATAGCGGGACAGGGCAGACCCAGTACTTC.